This T cell receptor beta chain was sequenced during a study of lymphopenia after photon versus proton radiotherapy. The length of the CDR3 is 13 residues. From germline, CDR1 is MGHRA and CDR2 YSYEKL. Trimming removed 4 bases from V and 4 bases from J; junction bases left unmatched: 3. TCRdb keeps only in-frame clones here, not all; method: immunoSEQ multiplex PCR. The table shows some 20,000 clones, with about 89% occurring only once. The chain employs TRBV4-1 and TRBJ1-2; TRBD1 matches 7 bases. This TCR came from a man aged 60-69 years with pancreatic cancer. Specimen: peripheral blood, collected from a patient treated with photon-based radiotherapy. The CDR3 nucleotides read TGCGCCAGCAGCCGAGGGACAGTCTATGGCTACACCTTC. Its protein is CASSRGTVYGYTF.